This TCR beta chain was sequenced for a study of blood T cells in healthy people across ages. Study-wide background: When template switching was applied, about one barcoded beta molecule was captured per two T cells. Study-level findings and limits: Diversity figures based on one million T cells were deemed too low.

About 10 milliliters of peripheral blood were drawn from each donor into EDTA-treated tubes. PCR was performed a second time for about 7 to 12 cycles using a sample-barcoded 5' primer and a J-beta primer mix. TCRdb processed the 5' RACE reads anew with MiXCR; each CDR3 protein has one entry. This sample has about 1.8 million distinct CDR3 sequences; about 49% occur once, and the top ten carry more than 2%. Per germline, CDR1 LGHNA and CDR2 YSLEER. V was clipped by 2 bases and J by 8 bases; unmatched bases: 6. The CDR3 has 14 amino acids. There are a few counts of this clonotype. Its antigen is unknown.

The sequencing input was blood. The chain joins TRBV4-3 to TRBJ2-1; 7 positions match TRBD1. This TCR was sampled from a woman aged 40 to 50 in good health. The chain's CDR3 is CASSQNRGYHEQFF. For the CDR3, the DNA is TGCGCCAGCAGCCAAAACAGGGGTTACCATGAGCAGTTCTTC.